These T cell receptor beta chains were read from a single sample in a study of T cells after yellow fever vaccination. Using its own MiXCR run on the 5' RACE reads, TCRdb lists one record per CDR3 protein. This table holds 600,000 to 750,000 distinct CDR3 sequences, 9% to 15% found once. The sequencing here drew on PBMCs, taken on the day of the yellow fever booster vaccination. Receptors were obtained from a man aged 30-40 years who received the YFV17D yellow fever vaccine. The CDR3 runs from the conserved cysteine through the conserved F or W. The D gene is left open where the match is weak. Where a row states a size, it is once, few, many or the class of an expanded clone; other rows omit it.

clone_size	v_call	d_call	j_call	cdr3_nt	cdr3_aa
-	TRBV11-2	-	TRBJ1-1	TGTGCCAGCAGCTTAAACCCGGACCCAAACACTGAAGCTTTCTTT	CASSLNPDPNTEAFF
many	TRBV9	-	TRBJ2-2	TGTGCCAGCAGCGTAGTTTCGGGGCGCACCGGGGAGCTGTTTTTT	CASSVVSGRTGELFF
-	TRBV20-1	-	TRBJ2-7	TGCAGTGCTAGAGATCCCTTGACCTACGAGCAGTACTTC	CSARDPLTYEQYF
-	TRBV30	-	TRBJ2-6	TGTGCCTGGAGTGTATGGTCCTCTGGGGCCAACGTCCTGACTTTC	CAWSVWSSGANVLTF
-	TRBV14	-	TRBJ2-2	TGTGCCAGCAGCCAAGCGCGCGGGGAGCTGTTTTTT	CASSQARGELFF
few	TRBV12-3/TRBV12-4	TRBD1	TRBJ2-5	TGTGCCAGCAAAACGGGACAGCCCACCGAGACCCAGTACTTC	CASKTGQPTETQYF
-	TRBV10-3	-	TRBJ1-1	TGTGCCATCAGTACTGGCATTGAAGCTTTCTTT	CAISTGIEAFF
many	TRBV29-1	-	TRBJ2-7	TGCAGCGTTGAGTCGCGACTAGGCGGAGAGCAGTACTTC	CSVESRLGGEQYF
few	TRBV11-2	-	TRBJ2-4	TGTGCCAGCAGCTTAGTGATCGGGGATCAGTACTTC	CASSLVIGDQYF
few	TRBV6-4	TRBD2	TRBJ2-7	TGTGCCAGCAGCCGTGTTTGTGTAGCGGGAGTTTCGCAGTACTTC	CASSRVCVAGVSQYF
-	TRBV7-9	-	TRBJ2-3	TGTGCCAGCAGCCAACAGATACCGAGGGATACGCAGTATTTT	CASSQQIPRDTQYF
few	TRBV5-6	-	TRBJ2-5	TGTGCCAGCAGCTTGCCCTCTAGCCTACAAGAGACCCAGTACTTC	CASSLPSSLQETQYF
-	TRBV3-1	-	TRBJ2-4	TGTGCCAGCAGCCAAGGACAGTCAAGGTTC	CASSQGQSRF
few	TRBV5-1	TRBD1	TRBJ2-7	TGCGCCAGCAGCACCCGACAGGGCTACGAGCAGTACTTC	CASSTRQGYEQYF
-	TRBV21-1	-	TRBJ2-2	TGTGCCAGCAGTAAATGTGGGAGGTACCAGGACGGGGAGCTGTTTTTT	CASSKCGRYQDGELFF
many	TRBV7-2	TRBD2	TRBJ2-3	TGTGCCAGCGCCAGCGGGAGTTGGACAGATACGCAGTATTTT	CASASGSWTDTQYF
few	TRBV7-2	TRBD2	TRBJ2-3	TGTGCCAGCAGCTCAAAAGCGGGAGGGACCGATACGCAGTATTTT	CASSSKAGGTDTQYF
-	TRBV4-3	-	TRBJ1-1	TGCGCCAGCAGCCAAGATTTTGGGGCAGGCGGGAACACTGAAGCTTTCTTT	CASSQDFGAGGNTEAFF
-	TRBV20-1	-	TRBJ2-7	TGCAGTGCCCCCGGGGGCTACGAGCAGTACTTC	CSAPGGYEQYF